Each of the 27 T cell receptor beta chains below was sequenced from the same sample in a study of PD-1 blockade in classical Hodgkin lymphoma. The time point denotes: newly diagnosed, previously untreated cHL patient sample. Repertoires were generated with immunoSEQ multiplex PCR, while TCRdb's copy carries only in-frame clones and drops some. The sample yields about 25,000 clones, 94% seen once. The sequenced sample was peripheral blood mononuclear cells (PBMCs). The source is a human donor with classical Hodgkin lymphoma.

V and J are TRBV2 and TRBJ1-1; D not certain. Looked up from germline, CDR1 is SNHLY and CDR2 is FYNNEI. This CDR3 is 12 amino acids long. Trimming removed 6 bases from V and 1 base from J, with 6 bases in between. CDR3 sequence reads: CASSRPNTEAFF. The CDR3 DNA reads TGTGCCAGCAGCCGCCCGAACACTGAAGCTTTCTTT.

This chain connects TRBV9 to TRBJ2-7; 7 positions match TRBD1. Germline CDR1 is SGDLS and CDR2 is YYNGEE. This CDR3 has 15 residues. With V trimmed by 3 bases and J by 2 bases, 8 bases remained unmatched. CDR3 bases: TGTGCCAGCAGCGCGCGACAGGGCCTAGCCTACGAGCAGTACTTC. Encoded protein: CASSARQGLAYEQYF.

V and J are TRBV9 and TRBJ2-7, with D uncertain. Germline loops: CDR1 SGDLS, CDR2 YYNGEE. The CDR3 is 12 amino acids. The ends were cut back, 5 bases at V and 8 bases at J, with 14 bases in the middle. The CDR3 DNA follows: TGTGCCAGCAGTGGGGTGGGGTTACAGCAGTACTTC. Translated, it gives CASSGVGLQQYF.

This chain joins TRBV9 and TRBJ2-3, with D possibly matching TRBD1 (5 bases). Germline CDR1 SGDLS, CDR2 YYNGEE. The CDR3 is 14 amino acids. V dropped 1 base and J dropped 1 base, with 7 bases sitting between them. The CDR3 bases are TGTGCCAGCAGCGTAATAGGGGGCACAGATACGCAGTATTTT. This codes for CASSVIGGTDTQYF.

The rearrangement joins TRBV6-1 to TRBJ2-7; no reliable D call. CDR3 length: 11 residues. Germline V gene lookup returns CDR1 MNHNS and CDR2 SASEGT. Between the trimmed V and J ends, which lost 6 bases and 5 bases, there was a span of 8 bases. In DNA form, the CDR3 reads TGTGCCAGCAGCTTCGTTCACGAGCAGTACTTC. This sequence encodes CASSFVHEQYF.

This sequence joins TRBV6-5 and TRBJ2-1; no definite D call. This CDR3 contains 11 residues. V lost 8 bases and J lost 7, with 9 bases in between. Germline V gene sequence: CDR1 MNHEY, CDR2 SVGAGI. CDR3 amino acids: CASSKGNEQFF. The DNA for the CDR3 is TGTGCCAGCTCAAAGGGAAATGAGCAGTTCTTC.

This chain links TRBV4-3 with TRBJ1-4, with TRBD1 as a possible D gene (5 bases). The CDR3 has 16 residues. Trimming stripped 1 base from V and 8 bases from J, with 17 bases between. Per the germline V gene, CDR1 is LGHNA and CDR2 is YSLEER. CDR3 region: CASSQVVQGAREKLFF. Here the CDR3 DNA reads TGCGCCAGCAGCCAAGTAGTACAAGGGGCGCGGGAAAAACTGTTTTTT.

This clone occurred once. The genes are TRBV29-1 and TRBJ2-7; D is perhaps TRBD2 (7 bases). This CDR3 spans 13 amino acids. The germline V gene encodes CDR1 SQVTM and CDR2 ANQGSEA. Trimming left V 4 bases short and J 6 bases short, with 16 bases between. In nucleotides, the CDR3 is TGCAGCGTTGGGTCGGGGGGCGGCTTCGAGCAGTACTTC. This translates into CSVGSGGGFEQYF.

This chain connects TRBV29-1 to TRBJ1-1; D is possibly TRBD1 (5 bases). The CDR3 contains 17 residues. The germline gives CDR1 SQVTM, CDR2 ANQGSEA. V gave up 0 bases and J gave up 6 bases, with 23 bases separating them. CDR3 loop: CSVEDRTPLWGISEAFF. CDR3 nucleotides: TGCAGCGTTGAAGACCGGACCCCCCTTTGGGGGATCTCTGAAGCTTTCTTT.

The J gene is TRBJ2-7, the V gene TRBV7-2; perhaps TRBD1 as D (5 bases). The CDR3 consists of 15 residues. V lost 3 bases, J lost 0 bases, and 12 bases lay in between. Per germline, CDR1 SGHTA and CDR2 FQGNSA. This CDR3 is CASSLVSDSSYEQYF. Written as DNA, the CDR3 is TGTGCCAGCAGCTTGGTCTCAGACAGCTCCTACGAGCAGTACTTC.

The J gene is TRBJ1-4, the V gene TRBV10-2; perhaps TRBD1 as D (5 bases). The germline gives CDR1 WSHSY, CDR2 SAAADI. This CDR3 spans 15 amino acids. The V and J ends lost 7 bases and 6 bases respectively, with 18 bases between them. CDR3 residues: CASKPVGAVDEKLFF. For the CDR3, the DNA is TGCGCCAGCAAACCGGTTGGGGCGGTCGATGAAAAACTGTTTTTT.

V is TRBV18 and J is TRBJ1-6; 8 positions match TRBD1. Unmatched junction bases numbered 7, after V lost 3 bases and J lost 9 bases. The CDR3 has 15 residues. The germline CDR1 and CDR2 sequences are KGHSH and LQKENI. The CDR3: CASSPRQGSPSPLHF. The CDR3 DNA is TGTGCCAGCTCACCCCGACAGGGGTCTCCTTCACCCCTCCACTTT.

This clone was seen a single time. The genes are TRBV19 and TRBJ2-5, with 8 bases that match TRBD1. V dropped 6 bases and J dropped 2; count of bases not matched to a gene: 2. Germline V CDR1 and CDR2: LNHDA, SQIVND (reference sequence). The CDR3 has 13 residues. CDR3 sequence reads: CASRRQGQETQYF. In DNA, the CDR3 is TGTGCCAGTAGGCGACAGGGGCAAGAGACCCAGTACTTC.

This chain links TRBV6-6 with TRBJ1-1, with D tentatively TRBD1 (6 bases). CDR1 and CDR2 from the germline V gene are MNHNY and SVGAGI (reference sequence). This CDR3 spans 15 amino acids. V dropped 7 bases and J dropped 0 bases, with 15 bases sitting between them. The CDR3 region is CASMSGVGVNTEAFF. DNA for the CDR3: TGTGCCAGCATGTCAGGGGTAGGGGTGAACACTGAAGCTTTCTTT.

This chain joins TRBV7-9 and TRBJ2-1; D not certain. Trimming left V 4 bases short and J 0 bases short, with 16 bases between. The CDR3 loop spans 17 amino acids. The germline CDR1 and CDR2 sequences are SEHNR and FQNEAQ (reference sequence). The CDR3 reads CASSSRATQSSYNEQFF. In DNA, the CDR3 is TGTGCCAGCAGCTCCCGGGCAACCCAAAGCTCCTACAATGAGCAGTTCTTC.

This chain joins TRBV6-5 and TRBJ1-2; unclear D gene. The V gene's germline CDR1 is MNHEY and CDR2 SVGAGI. V lost 6 bases, J lost 5 bases, and 13 bases lay in between. The CDR3 sequence is 13 residues long. The chain's CDR3 is CASRRTDRYGYTF. CDR3 DNA: TGTGCCAGCAGGAGGACGGACCGGTATGGCTACACCTTC.

This sequence joins TRBV27 and TRBJ2-3, with D possibly matching TRBD1 (5 bases). The ends were cut back, 3 bases at V and 4 bases at J, with 17 bases in the middle. CDR3 length equals 16 residues. Germline V gene sequence: CDR1 MNHEY, CDR2 SMNVEV (reference sequence). The CDR3 sequence: CASSFILGPGADTQYF. The CDR3 coding sequence is TGTGCCAGCAGTTTTATCTTGGGGCCTGGGGCAGATACGCAGTATTTT.

This rearrangement joins TRBV5-1 to TRBJ2-5, with D perhaps TRBD1 (5 bases). Matching the DNA end better, TRBJ2-7 makes the J call doubtful. Per germline, CDR1 SGHRS and CDR2 YFSETQ. The CDR3 has 14 amino acids. In nucleotides, the CDR3 is TGCGCCAGCAGCTTGGCCGGCAGGGATTACGAGCAGTACTTC. This gives the protein CASSLAGRDYEQYF.

V usage is TRBV7-9 and J usage is TRBJ2-1; the D gene is possibly TRBD2 (6 bases). CDR1 is SEHNR and CDR2 is FQNEAQ in the germline V gene (reference sequence). This CDR3 spans 16 amino acids. V dropped 5 bases and J dropped 2 bases, with 16 bases sitting between them. CDR3 sequence reads: CASSPRSGVAYNEQFF. For the CDR3, the DNA is TGTGCCAGCAGCCCAAGATCGGGAGTCGCCTACAATGAGCAGTTCTTC.

The chain has TRBV19 and TRBJ1-2, with 8 bases aligning to TRBD1. J gave up 4 bases and V 3 bases, and 13 bases lay outside the gene matches. The V gene's germline CDR1 is LNHDA and CDR2 SQIVND (reference sequence). The CDR3 consists of 17 residues. The CDR3 region is CASSMFLFPTGAYGYTF. CDR3 coding DNA: TGTGCCAGTAGTATGTTCCTTTTTCCGACAGGGGCCTATGGCTACACCTTC.

The chain has TRBV5-8 and TRBJ2-1, with no clear D. V was cut by 6 bases and J by 5 bases, with 15 bases left in between. CDR3 length equals 14 residues. Germline CDR1 reads SGHTS; CDR2 reads YDEGEE. The CDR3: CASTSRVPDNEQFF. CDR3 nucleotides: TGTGCCAGCACTTCCCGGGTTCCGGACAATGAGCAGTTCTTC.

This clone has only one observation. The chain joins TRBV18 to TRBJ2-7; no definite D call. Looked up from germline, CDR1 is KGHSH and CDR2 is LQKENI. The length of the CDR3 is 12 residues. V shed 1 base and J shed 6 bases, with 7 bases lying between them. The CDR3 reads CASSPLGTEQYF. The CDR3 coding sequence is TGTGCCAGCTCACCACTAGGAACCGAGCAGTACTTC. The full variable domain, completed using reference TRBV18 and TRBJ2-7, is NAGVMQNPRHLVRRRGQEARLRCSPMKGHSHVYWYRQLPEEGLKFMVYLQKENIIDESGMPKERFSAEFPKEGPSILRIQQVVRGDSAAYFCASSPLGTEQYFGPGTRLTVT.

The chain joins TRBV5-6 to TRBJ2-7; D is undetermined. The CDR3 spans 14 residues. Germline V CDR1 and CDR2: SGHDT, YYEEEE. V shed 6 bases and J shed 3 bases, with 16 bases lying between them. The CDR3: CASTFSARGYEQYF. The CDR3 DNA follows: TGTGCCAGCACCTTCAGCGCGCGAGGCTACGAGCAGTACTTC.

J is TRBJ1-2 and V is TRBV6-5; D uncertain. This CDR3 has 13 amino acids. CDR1 and CDR2 from the germline V gene are MNHEY and SVGAGI. Trimming took off 2 bases at V and 7 bases at J, with 11 bases between the two ends. The CDR3 DNA sequence: TGTGCCAGCAGTTACGATCGTGCGGTTGGCTACACCTTC. Translation gives CASSYDRAVGYTF.

A few counts support this clone. The rearrangement joins TRBV6-5 to TRBJ2-1; TRBD2 matches 14 bases. The CDR3 is 15 amino acids. The germline gives CDR1 MNHEY, CDR2 SVGAGI. The V gene end was trimmed by 6 bases and the J gene end by 9 bases; junction bases not matched to a gene: 7. The CDR3: CASRRGTSGSGEQFF. CDR3 in DNA: TGTGCCAGCAGGCGAGGGACTAGCGGGAGTGGTGAGCAGTTCTTC.

This rearrangement joins TRBV11-2 to TRBJ2-2, with 16 bases that match TRBD2. This CDR3 has 18 residues. The V and J ends lost 5 bases and 7 bases, in that order; junction bases with no gene match: 10. Germline V gene lookup returns CDR1 SGHAT and CDR2 FQNNGV. The chain's CDR3 is CASSAPGLAGGLGGELFF. CDR3 nucleotides: TGTGCCAGCAGCGCACCGGGACTAGCGGGGGGGCTCGGCGGGGAGCTGTTTTTT.

The chain carries TRBV5-4 and TRBJ2-1; D may match TRBD1 or TRBD2 (5 bases each). The V end was cut by 4 bases, the J end by 6 bases, with 23 bases between. Germline V gene sequence: CDR1 SGHNT, CDR2 YYREEE (reference sequence). The CDR3 extends over 17 amino acids. CDR3 sequence reads: CASSPIAAGQGLNEQFF. In DNA form, the CDR3 reads TGTGCCAGCAGCCCTATTGCGGCGGGTCAGGGTCTCAATGAGCAGTTCTTC.